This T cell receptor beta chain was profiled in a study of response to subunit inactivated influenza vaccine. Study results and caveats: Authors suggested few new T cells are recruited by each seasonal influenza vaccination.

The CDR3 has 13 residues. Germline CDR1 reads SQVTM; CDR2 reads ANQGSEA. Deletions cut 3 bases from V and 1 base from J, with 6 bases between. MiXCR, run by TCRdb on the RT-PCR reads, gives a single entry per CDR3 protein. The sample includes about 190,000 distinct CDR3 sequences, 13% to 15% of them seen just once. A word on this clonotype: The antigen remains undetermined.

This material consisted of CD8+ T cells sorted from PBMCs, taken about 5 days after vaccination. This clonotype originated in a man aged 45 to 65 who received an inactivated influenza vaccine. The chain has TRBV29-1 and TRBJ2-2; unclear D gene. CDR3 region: CSVDPGNTGELFF. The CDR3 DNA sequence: TGCAGCGTTGACCCAGGGAACACCGGGGAGCTGTTTTTT.